This TCR beta chain was documented in a study of blood T cell repertoires in COVID-19. Whole-study context: The samples span acute and convalescent COVID-19 from the United States, Italy and Spain.

In the original processing: Nucleated cell counts were estimated from reference gene primer amplification. The assay was immunoSEQ multiplex PCR, and TCRdb's table has in-frame clones only and misses some. That table furnishes V, J and clone size, whereas the DNA furnished D and trimming. This sample has about 140,000 clones; approximately 84% occur once, and the top ten carry approximately 2%. From germline, CDR1 is MNHEY and CDR2 SMNVEV (reference sequence). V was pared by 4 bases and J by 1 base, with 8 bases between. This CDR3 region has 13 residues. The specimen was peripheral blood. The chain couples TRBV27 to TRBJ2-7; a weak D match, TRBD2 (6 bases). This clonotype was sampled from a woman aged 55-70 years with acute or convalescent COVID-19. This CDR3 reads CASSWGVSYEQYF. DNA for the CDR3: TGTGCCAGCAGTTGGGGGGTTTCCTACGAGCAGTACTTC.